Sequencing of this T cell receptor beta chain was carried out in a study of vaccination and CD4 T cells after COVID-19. Study background: Convalescent study patients returned SARS-CoV-2 positive nasal swab PCR results, with under ten mild cases and one severe. The authors used overlapping spike peptides from SARS-CoV-2, HCoV-NL63, HCoV-OC43 and HCoV-229E to stimulate cells. Points from the study as a whole: A comparatively limited set of convalescent patients was examined, with no early post-infection timepoints.

Of note for this clonotype: Antigen specificity is unknown.

The treatment was: roughly nine-day PBMC culture with coronavirus spike peptide pools or control peptides (ViraFEST assay). ViraFEST expanded antigen-specific T cells with peptide pools, then sequenced TCRs. Trimming took off 3 bases at V and 0 bases at J, with 9 bases between the two ends. The CDR3 sequence is 15 residues long. Per germline, CDR1 LNHDA and CDR2 SQIVND (reference sequence). CD4+ T cells that had been cultured provided DNA sequenced with the Oncomine TCR Beta short-read assay. TCRdb reprocessed the PCR reads with MiXCR, giving one entry per CDR3 protein. This sample carries about 15,000 distinct CDR3 sequences, around 48% of them seen once, and the ten largest clones take 7.2%.

This sequence originates from a human donor who had recovered from COVID-19. The sequenced sample was CD4+ T cells from blood, cultured in vitro. The chain carries TRBV19 and TRBJ2-1, with a possible D match to TRBD2 (5 bases). In DNA form, the CDR3 reads TGTGCCAGTAGTATCTACGGGGACTCCTACAATGAGCAGTTCTTC. Translation: CASSIYGDSYNEQFF.